The count of the clone carrying this T cell receptor (beta chain) is one. No antigen is known for it. Here immunoSEQ multiplex PCR was the method, and the copy in TCRdb shows in-frame clones only, minus some. In the table there are 89,000 or so clones, roughly 85% of which are singletons. These data are taken from a study of graft-versus-host responses after intestinal transplantation. Study-level background: Multivisceral, liver-intestinal, or isolated intestinal transplants were given to recipients. The recipients all started with anti-thymocyte globulin induction and then took tacrolimus and steroids for 3 to 4 years. Study-level results: Present in recipient marrow, GvH clones included some that appeared first in ileum or blood. Early post-transplant declines in HvG were associated with peak levels of circulating GvH clones.

This TCR was recovered from a human donor who received an intestinal transplant. Material: unstimulated CD4+ T cells sorted from spleen or lymph node cells, obtained before intestinal transplant.

The CDR3 sequence is CASSSLTSGRFGNIQYF. CDR3 DNA: TGTGCCAGCAGTTCGTTGACTAGCGGGAGATTTGGTAACATTCAGTACTTC. This chain joins TRBV27 and TRBJ2-4, with 12 bases aligning to TRBD2. V lost 4 bases and J lost 7; bases outside the gene matches: 11. The CDR3 loop spans 17 amino acids. The germline V gene encodes CDR1 MNHEY and CDR2 SMNVEV (reference sequence).